The 4 T cell receptor beta chains below were found in one sample sequenced in a study of neurological immune-mediated disorders. MiXCR, applied by TCRdb to the 5' RACE reads, yields one record per CDR3 protein. The sample has 35,000 to 45,000 distinct CDR3 sequences, roughly 12% seen once. Sequencing was performed on CD4+ T cells from blood. The receptors stem from a woman aged 25 to 39 with HTLV-1-associated myelopathy (HAM/TSP).

This clonotype appeared many times. The V and J genes are TRBV6-5 and TRBJ1-2, with 9 nucleotides matching TRBD1. Germline CDR1 MNHEY, CDR2 SVGAGI. With V trimmed by 7 bases and J by 4 bases, 10 bases remained unmatched. This CDR3 has 15 residues. The CDR3 here is CASTPTGQGSYGYTF. CDR3 in DNA: TGTGCCAGCACCCCTACGGGACAGGGTAGCTATGGCTACACCTTC.

This clonotype appeared many times. The chain couples TRBV3-1 to TRBJ2-3; TRBD1 aligns across 11 bases. The CDR3 totals 18 residues. Germline loops: CDR1 LGHDT, CDR2 YNNKEL (reference sequence). J lost 1 base, V lost 4 bases, and 10 bases had no gene match. The CDR3 sequence is CASSPRTGGIRRTDTQYF. The CDR3 region has the DNA TGTGCCAGCAGCCCGCGGACAGGGGGCATACGGCGCACAGATACGCAGTATTTT.

Sample share makes this clonotype medium-sized (0.01 to 0.1%). The chain carries TRBV20-1 and TRBJ2-2; no firm D call. CDR1 DFQATT and CDR2 SNEGSKA come from the germline V gene (reference sequence). V lost 2 bases and J 1 base, leaving 2 bases between the germline ends. This CDR3 is built from 12 residues. This chain's CDR3 is CSARWNTGELFF. The CDR3 DNA follows: TGCAGTGCTAGATGGAACACCGGGGAGCTGTTTTTT.

This clonotype was detected many times. The V and J genes are TRBV20-1 and TRBJ2-1; D gene uncertain. CDR3 length equals 12 residues. Trimming removed 1 base from V and 10 bases from J, with 11 bases in between. Germline CDR1 reads DFQATT; CDR2 reads SNEGSKA (reference sequence). The CDR3 bases are TGCAGTGCTAGAGGTCCAGCAGAAGAGCAGTTCTTC. Residues: CSARGPAEEQFF.